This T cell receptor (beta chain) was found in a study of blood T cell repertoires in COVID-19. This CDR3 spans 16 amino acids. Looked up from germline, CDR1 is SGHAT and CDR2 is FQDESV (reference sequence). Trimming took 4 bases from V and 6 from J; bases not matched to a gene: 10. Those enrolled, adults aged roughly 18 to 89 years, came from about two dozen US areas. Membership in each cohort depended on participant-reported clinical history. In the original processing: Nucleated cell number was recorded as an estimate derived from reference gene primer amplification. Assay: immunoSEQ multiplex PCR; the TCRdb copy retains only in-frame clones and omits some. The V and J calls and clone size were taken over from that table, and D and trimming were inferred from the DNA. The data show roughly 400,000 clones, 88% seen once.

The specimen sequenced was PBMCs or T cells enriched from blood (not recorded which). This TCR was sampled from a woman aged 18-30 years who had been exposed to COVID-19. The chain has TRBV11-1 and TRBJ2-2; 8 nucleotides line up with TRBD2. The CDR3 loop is CASSSLGGGTAGELFF. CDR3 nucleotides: TGTGCCAGCAGCTCCCTTGGCGGGGGGACCGCCGGGGAGCTGTTTTTT.